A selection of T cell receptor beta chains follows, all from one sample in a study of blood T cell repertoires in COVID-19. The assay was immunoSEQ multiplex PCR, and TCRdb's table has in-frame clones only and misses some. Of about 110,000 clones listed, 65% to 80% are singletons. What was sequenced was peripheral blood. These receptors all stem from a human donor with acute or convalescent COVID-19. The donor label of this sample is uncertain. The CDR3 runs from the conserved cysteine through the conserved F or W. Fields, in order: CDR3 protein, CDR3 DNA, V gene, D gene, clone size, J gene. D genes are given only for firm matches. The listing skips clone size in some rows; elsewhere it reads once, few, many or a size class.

cdr3_aa: CASSPAPQVNTEAFF
cdr3_nt: TGTGCCAGCAGCCCCGCCCCGCAGGTAAACACTGAAGCTTTCTTT
v_call: TRBV3-1/TRBV3-2
d_call: NA
clone_size: NA
j_call: TRBJ1-1

cdr3_aa: CASSSPNSPLHF
cdr3_nt: TGTGCCAGCAGTTCTCCCAATTCACCCCTCCACTTT
v_call: TRBV6-6
d_call: NA
clone_size: NA
j_call: TRBJ1-6

cdr3_aa: CASRSTGTGLIEAFF
cdr3_nt: TGTGCCAGCAGATCCACGGGGACAGGGTTAATTGAAGCTTTCTTT
v_call: TRBV27
d_call: TRBD1
clone_size: NA
j_call: TRBJ1-1

cdr3_aa: CASSYVGGGSTDTQYF
cdr3_nt: TGTGCCAGCAGTTATGTCGGCGGGGGGAGCACAGATACGCAGTATTTT
v_call: TRBV6-6
d_call: TRBD2
clone_size: NA
j_call: TRBJ2-3

cdr3_aa: CASSRGGASETQYF
cdr3_nt: TGTGCCAGCAGCCGCGGGGGGGCCTCAGAGACCCAGTACTTC
v_call: TRBV14
d_call: TRBD2
clone_size: NA
j_call: TRBJ2-5

cdr3_aa: CASSVSPYNSPLHF
cdr3_nt: TGTGCCAGCAGTGTCAGTCCCTATAATTCACCCCTCCACTTT
v_call: TRBV2
d_call: NA
clone_size: NA
j_call: TRBJ1-6

cdr3_aa: CASSSLGLRTNEQFF
cdr3_nt: TGTGCCAGCAGCTCCCTCGGACTCCGGACCAATGAGCAGTTCTTC
v_call: TRBV5-8
d_call: NA
clone_size: NA
j_call: TRBJ2-1

cdr3_aa: CASNLGTVNSPLHF
cdr3_nt: TGTGCCAGCAACCTCGGGACAGTCAATTCACCCCTCCACTTT
v_call: TRBV28
d_call: TRBD1
clone_size: NA
j_call: TRBJ1-6

cdr3_aa: CASSFSGPGGGYEQYF
cdr3_nt: TGCGCCAGCAGCTTTAGCGGGCCCGGGGGGGGCTACGAGCAGTACTTC
v_call: TRBV5-1
d_call: TRBD2
clone_size: few
j_call: TRBJ2-7

cdr3_aa: CSASLQTDTQYF
cdr3_nt: TGCAGTGCTAGTTTACAAACAGATACGCAGTATTTT
v_call: TRBV20-1
d_call: NA
clone_size: NA
j_call: TRBJ2-3

cdr3_aa: CASSVDRVSSEQYF
cdr3_nt: TGTGCCAGCAGTGTGGACAGGGTGTCCTCCGAGCAGTACTTC
v_call: TRBV28
d_call: TRBD1
clone_size: NA
j_call: TRBJ2-7

cdr3_aa: CASSQFRRSQYF
cdr3_nt: TGTGCCAGCAGCCAATTCCGCCGGTCCCAGTACTTC
v_call: TRBV3-1/TRBV3-2
d_call: NA
clone_size: NA
j_call: TRBJ2-5

cdr3_aa: CASSRTGDQPQHF
cdr3_nt: TGTGCCAGCAGTCGGACAGGGGATCAGCCCCAGCATTTT
v_call: TRBV6-6
d_call: TRBD1
clone_size: NA
j_call: TRBJ1-5

cdr3_aa: CASSLGLSSGNTIYF
cdr3_nt: TGTGCCAGCAGCTTAGGTCTCAGCTCTGGAAACACCATATATTTT
v_call: TRBV7-8
d_call: NA
clone_size: NA
j_call: TRBJ1-3

cdr3_aa: CASTGTGEDTQYF
cdr3_nt: TGTGCCAGTACCGGGACAGGGGAGGATACGCAGTATTTT
v_call: TRBV19
d_call: TRBD1
clone_size: few
j_call: TRBJ2-3

cdr3_aa: CASSLGRGRGEAFF
cdr3_nt: TGTGCCAGCAGCTTAGGAAGGGGGCGGGGTGAAGCTTTCTTT
v_call: TRBV7-8
d_call: TRBD1
clone_size: NA
j_call: TRBJ1-1

cdr3_aa: CASRTFLNPGTGDTEAFF
cdr3_nt: TGTGCCAGCAGGACGTTCTTGAACCCCGGGACAGGGGACACTGAAGCTTTCTTT
v_call: TRBV2
d_call: TRBD1
clone_size: many
j_call: TRBJ1-1

cdr3_aa: CASSLRQTQYF
cdr3_nt: TGTGCCAGCAGTCTCCGACAGACGCAGTACTTC
v_call: TRBV12-3/TRBV12-4
d_call: NA
clone_size: NA
j_call: TRBJ2-7

cdr3_aa: CASSERERAFF
cdr3_nt: TGTGCCAGCAGTGAAAGGGAGCGGGCTTTCTTT
v_call: TRBV2
d_call: NA
clone_size: few
j_call: TRBJ1-1

cdr3_aa: CASSLPYEQFF
cdr3_nt: TGTGCCAGCAGCTTACCCTATGAGCAGTTCTTC
v_call: TRBV7-9
d_call: NA
clone_size: NA
j_call: TRBJ2-1

cdr3_aa: CASSLDRGQNYGYTF
cdr3_nt: TGTGCCAGCTCACTGGACAGGGGGCAGAACTATGGCTACACCTTC
v_call: TRBV18
d_call: TRBD1
clone_size: once
j_call: TRBJ1-2

cdr3_aa: CASSLTTETEAFF
cdr3_nt: TGCGCCAGCAGCTTGACGACTGAAACTGAAGCTTTCTTT
v_call: TRBV5-1
d_call: NA
clone_size: once
j_call: TRBJ1-1

cdr3_aa: CASSNQGVLIHF
cdr3_nt: TGTGCCAGCAGCAATCAGGGTGTTCTAATTCATTTT
v_call: TRBV2
d_call: NA
clone_size: NA
j_call: TRBJ1-5

cdr3_aa: CASSNQGSNEKLFF
cdr3_nt: TGTGCCAGTAGTAATCAGGGTTCTAATGAAAAACTGTTTTTT
v_call: TRBV19
d_call: NA
clone_size: NA
j_call: TRBJ1-4

cdr3_aa: CASSSLPGHSYEQYF
cdr3_nt: TGTGCCAGCAGCTCTTTGCCAGGGCACTCCTACGAGCAGTACTTC
v_call: TRBV7-2
d_call: NA
clone_size: NA
j_call: TRBJ2-7

cdr3_aa: CASSQLGLAGLSSYNEQFF
cdr3_nt: TGCGCCAGCAGCCAGCTGGGACTAGCGGGACTGAGCTCCTACAATGAGCAGTTCTTC
v_call: TRBV4-1
d_call: TRBD2
clone_size: NA
j_call: TRBJ2-1

cdr3_aa: CASRYPRDRWLGNQPQHF
cdr3_nt: TGCGCCAGCAGATACCCCCGGGACAGGTGGCTGGGCAATCAGCCCCAGCATTTT
v_call: TRBV10-1
d_call: TRBD1
clone_size: NA
j_call: TRBJ1-5

cdr3_aa: CSVGWGETQYF
cdr3_nt: TGCAGCGTGGGGTGGGGCGAGACCCAGTACTTC
v_call: TRBV29-1
d_call: NA
clone_size: NA
j_call: TRBJ2-5

cdr3_aa: CSVDITGGGYTF
cdr3_nt: TGCAGCGTTGATATTACGGGGGGAGGCTACACCTTC
v_call: TRBV29-1
d_call: NA
clone_size: NA
j_call: TRBJ1-2

cdr3_aa: CASSEQGLNEQFF
cdr3_nt: TGTGCCAGCAGTGAACAGGGGCTCAATGAGCAGTTCTTC
v_call: TRBV2
d_call: NA
clone_size: few
j_call: TRBJ2-1

cdr3_aa: CASSSPGASYEQYF
cdr3_nt: TGTGCCAGTAGTTCCCCAGGGGCATCGTACGAGCAGTACTTC
v_call: TRBV19
d_call: NA
clone_size: NA
j_call: TRBJ2-7

cdr3_aa: CASTLGSDIANYGYTF
cdr3_nt: TGCGCCAGCACCCTCGGATCCGACATAGCGAACTATGGCTACACCTTC
v_call: TRBV5-1
d_call: NA
clone_size: few
j_call: TRBJ1-2

cdr3_aa: CASSQGSQGPQHF
cdr3_nt: TGTGCCAGCAGCCAAGGGAGTCAAGGGCCCCAGCATTTT
v_call: TRBV3-1/TRBV3-2
d_call: NA
clone_size: NA
j_call: TRBJ1-5